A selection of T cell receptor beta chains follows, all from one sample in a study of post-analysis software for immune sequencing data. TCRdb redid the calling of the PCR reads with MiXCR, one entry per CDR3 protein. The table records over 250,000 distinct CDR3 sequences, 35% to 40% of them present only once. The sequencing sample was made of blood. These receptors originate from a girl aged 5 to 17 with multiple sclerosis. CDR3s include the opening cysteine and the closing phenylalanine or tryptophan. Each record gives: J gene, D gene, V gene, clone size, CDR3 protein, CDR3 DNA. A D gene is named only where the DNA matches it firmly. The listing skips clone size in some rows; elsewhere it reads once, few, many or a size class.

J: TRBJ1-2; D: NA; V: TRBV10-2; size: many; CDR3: CASARDSYGYTF; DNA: TGCGCCAGCGCGAGGGATTCCTATGGCTACACCTTC
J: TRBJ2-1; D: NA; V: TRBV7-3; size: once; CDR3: CASSLGGVGHNEQFF; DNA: TGTGCCAGCAGCTTAGGGGGAGTTGGCCACAATGAGCAGTTCTTC
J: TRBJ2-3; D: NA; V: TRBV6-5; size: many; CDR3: CASRTRDTQYF; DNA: TGTGCCAGTCGGACGCGGGATACGCAGTATTTT
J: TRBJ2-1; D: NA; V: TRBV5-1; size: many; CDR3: CASSDRLRAYNEQFF; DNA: TGCGCCAGCAGCGATCGGCTGAGGGCCTACAATGAGCAGTTCTTC
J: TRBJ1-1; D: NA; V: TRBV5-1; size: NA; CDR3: CASSLDGQEAFF; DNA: TGCGCCAGCAGCTTGGACGGACAGGAAGCTTTCTTT
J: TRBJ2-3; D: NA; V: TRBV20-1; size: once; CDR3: CSASGISSVDTQYF; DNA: TGCAGTGCTAGTGGCATCAGCTCGGTAGATACGCAGTATTTT
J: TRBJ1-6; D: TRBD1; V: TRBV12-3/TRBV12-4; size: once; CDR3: CASSLGTGVSPPHF; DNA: TGTGCCAGCAGTTTAGGGACAGGGGTTTCACCCCCCCACTTT
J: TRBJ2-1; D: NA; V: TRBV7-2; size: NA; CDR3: CASSNQGGAYNEQFF; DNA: TGTGCCAGCAGCAACCAGGGGGGGGCCTACAATGAGCAGTTCTTC
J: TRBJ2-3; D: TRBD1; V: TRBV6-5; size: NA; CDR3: CATRTGGLADTQYF; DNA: TGTGCCACCCGGACAGGGGGTTTAGCAGATACGCAGTATTTT
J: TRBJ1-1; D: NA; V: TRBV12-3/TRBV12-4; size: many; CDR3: CASSKAREGAEAFF; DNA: TGTGCCAGCAGTAAGGCCAGGGAGGGTGCTGAAGCTTTCTTT
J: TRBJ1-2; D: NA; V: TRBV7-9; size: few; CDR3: CASSADSYGYTF; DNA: TGTGCCAGCAGCGCGGACAGCTATGGCTACACCTTC
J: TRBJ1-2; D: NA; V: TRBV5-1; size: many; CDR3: CASSQGLGANYGYTF; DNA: TGCGCCAGCAGCCAAGGCCTGGGGGCTAACTATGGCTACACCTTC
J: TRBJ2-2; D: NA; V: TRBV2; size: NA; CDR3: CASSDVVDTGELFF; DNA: TGTGCCAGCAGTGACGTGGTGGATACCGGGGAGCTGTTTTTT
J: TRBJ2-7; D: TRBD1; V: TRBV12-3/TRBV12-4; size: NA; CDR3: CASTGDRGSYEQYF; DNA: TGTGCCAGCACGGGGGACAGGGGATCCTACGAGCAGTACTTC
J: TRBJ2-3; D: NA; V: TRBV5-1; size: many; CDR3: CASRAPGDYMTDTQYF; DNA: TGCGCCAGCAGGGCCCCTGGAGACTACATGACAGATACGCAGTATTTT
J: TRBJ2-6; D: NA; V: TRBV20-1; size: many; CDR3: CSASQGGLFGANVLTF; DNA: TGCAGTGCTAGCCAAGGAGGGCTGTTTGGGGCCAACGTCCTGACTTTC
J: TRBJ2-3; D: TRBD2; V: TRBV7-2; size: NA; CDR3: CASRGLALSDTQYF; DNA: TGTGCCAGCAGGGGACTAGCCCTGTCAGATACGCAGTATTTT
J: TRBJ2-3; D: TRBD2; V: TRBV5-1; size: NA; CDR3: CASSLAGRGMDTQYF; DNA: TGCGCCAGCAGCTTGGCCGGGAGGGGAATGGATACGCAGTATTTT
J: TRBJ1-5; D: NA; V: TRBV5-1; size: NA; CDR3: CASSVGGSHSNQPQHF; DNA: TGCGCCAGCAGCGTTGGGGGCAGCCATAGCAATCAGCCCCAGCATTTT
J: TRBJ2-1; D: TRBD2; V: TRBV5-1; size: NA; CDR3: CASSLASAGALYNEQFF; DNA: TGCGCCAGCAGCTTGGCCTCAGCGGGAGCCCTCTACAATGAGCAGTTCTTC
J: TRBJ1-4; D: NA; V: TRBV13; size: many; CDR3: CASSLVGEKLFF; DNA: TGTGCCAGCAGCTTAGTCGGCGAAAAACTGTTTTTT
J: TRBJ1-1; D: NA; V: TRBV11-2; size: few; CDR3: CASSLRNSLLDAFF; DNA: TGTGCCAGCAGCTTAAGGAACAGCCTCCTGGACGCTTTCTTT
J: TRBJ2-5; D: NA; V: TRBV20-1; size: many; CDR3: CSARDGRRGTQYF; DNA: TGCAGTGCTAGAGACGGCAGACGCGGGACCCAGTACTTC
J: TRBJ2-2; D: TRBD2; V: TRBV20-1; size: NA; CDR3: CSAGERAGESGELFF; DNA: TGCAGTGCTGGAGAGCGGGCGGGAGAGTCCGGGGAGCTGTTTTTT
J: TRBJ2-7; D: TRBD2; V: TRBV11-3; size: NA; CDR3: CASSPYLSGTPNEQYF; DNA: TGTGCCAGCAGCCCATACCTTAGCGGGACTCCCAATGAGCAGTACTTC
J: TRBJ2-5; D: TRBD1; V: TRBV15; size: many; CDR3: CATSRGQGRETQYF; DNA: TGTGCCACCAGCAGAGGACAGGGAAGGGAGACCCAGTACTTC
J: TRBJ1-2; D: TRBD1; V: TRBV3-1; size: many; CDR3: CASSQAGQGTYYGYTF; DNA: TGTGCCAGCAGCCAAGCCGGACAGGGGACTTACTATGGCTACACCTTC
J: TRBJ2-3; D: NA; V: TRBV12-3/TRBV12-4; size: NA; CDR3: CASRLSADAQYF; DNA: TGTGCCAGCAGGTTAAGCGCAGATGCGCAGTATTTT
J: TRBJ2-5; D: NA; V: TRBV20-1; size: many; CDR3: CSARQQETQYF; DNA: TGCAGTGCTAGACAACAAGAGACCCAGTACTTC
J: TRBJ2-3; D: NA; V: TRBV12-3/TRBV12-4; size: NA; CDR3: CASSWASGTDTQYF; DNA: TGTGCCAGCAGTTGGGCTAGCGGCACAGATACGCAGTATTTT
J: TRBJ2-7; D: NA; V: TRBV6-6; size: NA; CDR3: CVQHLGNGSYEQYF; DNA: TGTGTCCAGCACCTCGGAAACGGGTCCTACGAGCAGTACTTC
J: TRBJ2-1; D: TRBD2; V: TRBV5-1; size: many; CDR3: CASSLGLAGSSYNEQFF; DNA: TGCGCCAGCAGCTTGGGACTAGCGGGCTCTTCCTACAATGAGCAGTTCTTC
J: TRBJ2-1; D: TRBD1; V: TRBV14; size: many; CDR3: CASSQIRDRGPYNEQFF; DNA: TGTGCCAGCAGCCAGATCCGGGACAGAGGACCCTACAATGAGCAGTTCTTC
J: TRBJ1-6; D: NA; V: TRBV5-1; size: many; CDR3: CASSLISGENSPLHF; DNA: TGCGCCAGCAGCTTGATTTCCGGGGAGAATTCACCCCTCCACTTT
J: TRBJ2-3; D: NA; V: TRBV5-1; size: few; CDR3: CASSLEGWAPTDTQYF; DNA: TGCGCCAGCAGCTTGGAGGGGTGGGCCCCCACAGATACGCAGTATTTT
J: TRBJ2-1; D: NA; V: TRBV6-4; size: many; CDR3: CASSGYGDVQFF; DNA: TGTGCCAGCAGTGGATACGGAGATGTGCAGTTCTTC
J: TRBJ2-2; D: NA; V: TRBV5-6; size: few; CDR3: CAGGRTGRSGELFF; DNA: TGTGCCGGGGGGAGGACAGGCCGGTCCGGGGAGCTGTTTTTT
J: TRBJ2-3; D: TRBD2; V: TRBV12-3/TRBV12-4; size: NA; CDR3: CASRPRTSGGSSADTQYF; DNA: TGTGCCAGCAGGCCTAGGACTAGCGGGGGTAGTAGCGCAGATACGCAGTATTTT
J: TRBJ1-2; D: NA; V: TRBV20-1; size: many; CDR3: CSASFGKFLGYTF; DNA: TGCAGTGCTAGCTTTGGCAAGTTCTTAGGCTACACCTTC
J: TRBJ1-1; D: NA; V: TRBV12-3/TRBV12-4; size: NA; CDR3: CASSYRVNTEAFF; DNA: TGTGCCAGCAGTTATCGGGTGAACACTGAAGCTTTCTTT
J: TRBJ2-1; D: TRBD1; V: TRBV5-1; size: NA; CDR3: CATSTGQGRNGQFF; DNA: TGCGCCACCAGCACCGGACAGGGCAGGAATGGGCAGTTCTTC
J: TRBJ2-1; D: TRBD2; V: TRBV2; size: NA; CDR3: CASSEFGFPSGFYNEQFF; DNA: TGTGCCAGCAGTGAATTTGGTTTTCCTAGCGGGTTCTACAATGAGCAGTTCTTC
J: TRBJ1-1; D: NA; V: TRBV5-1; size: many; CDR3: CASSLGQGKITEAFF; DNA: TGCGCCAGCAGCTTGGGGCAGGGGAAGATCACTGAAGCTTTCTTT
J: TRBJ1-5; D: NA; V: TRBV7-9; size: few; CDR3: CASERWAGDGRSQPQHF; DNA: TGTGCCAGCGAAAGATGGGCAGGGGATGGAAGAAGTCAGCCCCAGCATTTT
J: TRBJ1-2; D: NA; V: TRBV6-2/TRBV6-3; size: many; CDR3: CASTPLSDRRANYGYTF; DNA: TGTGCCAGCACTCCACTTTCGGACAGACGGGCAAACTATGGCTACACCTTC
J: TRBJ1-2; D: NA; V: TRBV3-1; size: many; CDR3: CASSQDRGGYTF; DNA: TGTGCCAGCAGCCAAGATCGGGGAGGCTACACCTTC
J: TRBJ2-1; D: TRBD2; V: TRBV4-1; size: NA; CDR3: CASSQVAAGGLGNEQFF; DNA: TGCGCCAGCAGCCAAGTGGCTGCGGGAGGGCTAGGCAATGAGCAGTTCTTC
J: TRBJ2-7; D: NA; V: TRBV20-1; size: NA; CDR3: CSVHTGSSYEQYF; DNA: TGCAGTGTCCACACAGGGAGCTCCTACGAGCAGTACTTC
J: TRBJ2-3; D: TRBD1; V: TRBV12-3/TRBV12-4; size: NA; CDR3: CASSLEDRGTDMQYF; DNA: TGTGCCAGCAGTTTGGAAGACAGGGGCACAGATATGCAGTATTTT
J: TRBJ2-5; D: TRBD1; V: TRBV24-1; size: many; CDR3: CATSEPTGGQQETQYF; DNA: TGTGCCACCAGTGAACCAACAGGGGGCCAACAAGAGACCCAGTACTTC